This TCR beta chain was recovered during a study of T cells after yellow fever vaccination (dated by TCRdb to between 2017 and 2020). Looking at the study overall: Libraries from fractions with low cell numbers were prepared with the SMART-Seq v4 Ultra Low Input RNA kit. The cohort comprised two healthy male donors, one aged 18 to 29 and one aged 30 to 40 years. To track T-cell clones before and after primary and booster YFV17D yellow fever vaccination, bulk TCR alpha and beta repertoires were sequenced longitudinally. Blood samples were taken at several timepoints before and after primary and secondary immunization, and bulk PBMC replicates and cell subsets were isolated. Broad study findings and their caveats: Most clones expanded after primary vaccination were re-detected after the booster (almost 98% of CD4 and around 88% of CD8), suggesting broad memory maintenance. Computational filtering was required because FACS-sorted repertoires could contain abundant contaminating clonotypes from the bulk population. Compared with the primary T-cell response, the secondary T-cell response was faster but weaker, reaching its peak on day 5 rather than on day 15. A small fraction of clonotypes showed up in both the CD4 and CD8 compartments, probably as a result of convergent recombination. Only a couple of donors were included in the study, so the extent to which the findings can be generalized is limited.

This clonotype occurred a few times. The clone's antigen remains unknown. No much larger clone is present one base from it, and per-base qualities are unavailable. The treatment or condition label, read with the paper, signifies: live attenuated yellow fever vaccine strain. A standard Ficoll-Paque protocol was used to isolate PBMCs from peripheral blood. Dynabeads CD4 and CD8 positive selection kits were used to isolate CD4 and CD8 T-cell fractions. TriZol was used to extract RNA from bulk PBMCs, CD4 and CD8 fractions, and dextramer-positive and dextramer-negative fractions. The instrument was an Illumina NovaSeq 6000. TCR cDNA was synthesized by 5'RACE template switching, through which a universal primer site and unique molecular identifiers were introduced. Priming of cDNA synthesis was performed from both the TCR alpha and TCR beta constant segments. Libraries were amplified in two PCR steps, with sample barcodes and sequencing adapters added in the second step. Sequencing of libraries was performed on Illumina HiSeq 2500 (2x100 bp) or NovaSeq (2x150 bp). In the authors' own workflow: Demultiplexing of reads and collapsing into UMI consensus sequences were performed with MIGEC, and V(D)J alignment was carried out with MiXCR. Using edgeR on replicate PBMC samples, clonotypes were called vaccine-responding if FDR was below 0.01 and the log2 fold change was above 5 up to day 15. Bulk clonotypes were assigned CD4 or CD8 identity according to which sequenced CD4 or CD8 repertoire held them at higher abundance. TCRdb reprocessed the public reads (quality trimming at Q25 with fastp, clone calling with MiXCR) and kept in-frame beta chains. Rows are unified per CDR3 protein, each entry keeping the most common DNA and genes. The V and J calls shown here were made by TCRdb, not taken from the authors' results. For this sample the table gives 95,000 to 150,000 distinct CDR3 sequences, of which roughly 15% were detected only once. Together, the top ten hold around 46% of the sample.

From its cysteine to its phenylalanine, the CDR3 spans 17 amino acids. Only the CDR3 part of the read is kept: 51 bases, read in frame from the first base. V is cut back by 3 bases and J by 7 bases, with 15 bases in the junction unmatched. CDR1 and CDR2 (LNHNV, YYDKDF) derive from the germline V gene (reference sequence). The sequencing here drew on CD8+ T cells sorted from PBMCs, taken 5 days after the yellow fever booster vaccination. The chain is encoded by TRBV15 joined to TRBJ2-1, with 7 bases in between that match TRBD2. The sequence derives from a young man who received the YFV17D yellow fever vaccine. At the DNA level, the sequence is TGTGCCACCAGCAGCCGAACCACCGGGACGGGGGGAAATGAGCAGTTCTTC. Its amino acids are CATSSRTTGTGGNEQFF.